The 8 T cell receptor beta chains in this list originate from one sample, sequenced in a study of cytomegalovirus exposure and HLA in healthy donors. Use of 60 Vbeta and 13 Jbeta primers characterized the PCR. The method was immunoSEQ multiplex PCR; TCRdb's version includes in-frame clones alone and lacks a portion of them. Of more than 150,000 clones in the sample, 80% were seen once. Sequenced sample: PBMCs. The receptor source for this set is a girl aged 10 to 17 in good health and CMV-seropositive.

This clone was observed a handful of times. This sequence joins TRBV4-1 and TRBJ1-2; D is uncertain. The CDR3 runs to 13 residues. The V end was cut by 1 base, the J end by 2 bases, with 5 bases between. Germline CDR1 reads MGHRA; CDR2 reads YSYEKL. As DNA, the CDR3 is TGCGCCAGCAGCCAAGCAGGAAACTATGGCTACACCTTC. Residues: CASSQAGNYGYTF.

This clone has just a few counts. This sequence joins TRBV4-1 and TRBJ2-1, with a tentative D call TRBD2 (6 bases). V dropped 1 base and J dropped 13 bases, with 11 bases sitting between them. Germline V CDR1 and CDR2: MGHRA, YSYEKL. The CDR3 has 12 residues. CDR3 nucleotide sequence: TGCGCCAGCAGCCAAGTAGGAGGGCCCCAGTTCTTC. This gives the protein CASSQVGGPQFF.

The chain joins TRBV4-3 to TRBJ1-1; no clear D gene. V was trimmed by 0 bases and J by 4 bases, leaving 9 bases between them. CDR1 is LGHNA, CDR2 YSLEER, per germline. This CDR3 is built from 14 residues. The CDR3 loop reads CASSQDRGSTEAFF. CDR3 DNA: TGCGCCAGCAGCCAAGATAGAGGGTCCACTGAAGCTTTCTTT.

This clone has a handful of counts. The V gene is TRBV6-5, the J gene TRBJ1-1; 7 positions agree with TRBD1. CDR1 and CDR2 from the germline V gene are MNHEY and SVGAGI. The CDR3 is 15 amino acids. The V segment lost 9 bases and the J segment 4 bases; nucleotides outside the gene matches: 14. In DNA, the CDR3 is TGTGCCAGTATTACTTTGACAGGGTCCGGCACTGAAGCTTTCTTT. Its protein is CASITLTGSGTEAFF.

The chain couples TRBV10-3 to TRBJ2-1; D uncertain. This CDR3 has 14 amino acids. Looked up from germline, CDR1 is ENHRY and CDR2 is SYGVKD. V gave up 7 bases and J gave up 3 bases, with 13 bases separating them. This chain's CDR3 is CAITAQRDYNEQFF. In DNA, the CDR3 is TGTGCCATCACCGCCCAGCGCGACTACAATGAGCAGTTCTTC.

This chain joins TRBV30 and TRBJ2-5; D is unresolved. Judging by the DNA end, TRBJ2-7 fits better; the J call may be wrong. The CDR3 has 13 amino acids. Germline V gene data show CDR1 as GTSNPN and CDR2 as SVGIG (reference sequence). This CDR3 is CAWSPPNRLEQYF. Here the CDR3 DNA reads TGTGCCTGGAGTCCCCCCAACCGTCTCGAGCAGTACTTC.

As regards this clone: Additional DNA sequences in this sample encode the identical CDR3. The genes are TRBV19 and TRBJ1-2, with unresolved D. V lost 2 bases, J lost 1 base, and 5 bases lay in between. This CDR3 has 13 residues. The V gene's germline CDR1 is LNHDA and CDR2 SQIVND (reference sequence). CDR3 protein: CASSIRGNYGYTF. CDR3 DNA: TGTGCCAGTAGTATACGGGGTAACTATGGCTACACCTTC.

The gene calls are TRBV27 and TRBJ2-7; 11 bases match TRBD1. The J segment lost 7 bases and the V segment lost 7 bases, leaving 6 bases of the junction unmatched. The CDR3 totals 13 residues. Germline assignment: CDR1 MNHEY and CDR2 SMNVEV (reference sequence). The CDR3 sequence is CASKTGTGGEQYF. CDR3 DNA sequence: TGTGCCAGCAAAACCGGGACAGGGGGAGAGCAGTACTTC.